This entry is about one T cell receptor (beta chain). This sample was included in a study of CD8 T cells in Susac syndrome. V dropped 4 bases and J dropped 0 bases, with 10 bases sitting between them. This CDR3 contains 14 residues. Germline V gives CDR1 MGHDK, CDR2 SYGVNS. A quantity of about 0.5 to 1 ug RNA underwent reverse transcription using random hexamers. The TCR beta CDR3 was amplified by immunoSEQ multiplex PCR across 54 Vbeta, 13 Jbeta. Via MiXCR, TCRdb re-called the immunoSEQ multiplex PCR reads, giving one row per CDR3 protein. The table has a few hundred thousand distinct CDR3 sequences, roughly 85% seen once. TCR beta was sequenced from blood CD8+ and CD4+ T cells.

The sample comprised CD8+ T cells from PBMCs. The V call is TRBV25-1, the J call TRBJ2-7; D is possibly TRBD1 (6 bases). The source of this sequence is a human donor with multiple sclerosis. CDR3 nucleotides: TGTGCCAGCAGTGGGGACATAAGCTCCTACGAGCAGTACTTC. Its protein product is CASSGDISSYEQYF.